This T cell receptor (beta chain) is drawn from a study of blood T cell repertoires in COVID-19. Study background: The United States, Italy and Spain were the sources of the acute and convalescent COVID-19 samples. The cDNA or gDNA used as material had been derived from T cells, B-cell-depleted T cells, or PBMCs.

Assay: immunoSEQ multiplex PCR; the TCRdb copy retains only in-frame clones and omits some. The profile shows tens of thousands of clones, 88% of them singletons. Germline values: CDR1 MNHNY, CDR2 SVGAGI (reference sequence). The CDR3 has 15 amino acids. V was shortened by 9 bases and J by 3 bases, with 17 bases between the two germline ends. The rearrangement joins TRBV6-6 to TRBJ2-2; perhaps TRBD1 as D (6 bases). The receptor was derived from a man aged 50-59 years with active COVID-19. Sequencing was done on a sample of peripheral blood. The CDR3 spells CASNNVQGYTGELFF. The CDR3 bases are TGTGCCAGTAATAATGTACAGGGCTACACCGGGGAGCTGTTTTTT.